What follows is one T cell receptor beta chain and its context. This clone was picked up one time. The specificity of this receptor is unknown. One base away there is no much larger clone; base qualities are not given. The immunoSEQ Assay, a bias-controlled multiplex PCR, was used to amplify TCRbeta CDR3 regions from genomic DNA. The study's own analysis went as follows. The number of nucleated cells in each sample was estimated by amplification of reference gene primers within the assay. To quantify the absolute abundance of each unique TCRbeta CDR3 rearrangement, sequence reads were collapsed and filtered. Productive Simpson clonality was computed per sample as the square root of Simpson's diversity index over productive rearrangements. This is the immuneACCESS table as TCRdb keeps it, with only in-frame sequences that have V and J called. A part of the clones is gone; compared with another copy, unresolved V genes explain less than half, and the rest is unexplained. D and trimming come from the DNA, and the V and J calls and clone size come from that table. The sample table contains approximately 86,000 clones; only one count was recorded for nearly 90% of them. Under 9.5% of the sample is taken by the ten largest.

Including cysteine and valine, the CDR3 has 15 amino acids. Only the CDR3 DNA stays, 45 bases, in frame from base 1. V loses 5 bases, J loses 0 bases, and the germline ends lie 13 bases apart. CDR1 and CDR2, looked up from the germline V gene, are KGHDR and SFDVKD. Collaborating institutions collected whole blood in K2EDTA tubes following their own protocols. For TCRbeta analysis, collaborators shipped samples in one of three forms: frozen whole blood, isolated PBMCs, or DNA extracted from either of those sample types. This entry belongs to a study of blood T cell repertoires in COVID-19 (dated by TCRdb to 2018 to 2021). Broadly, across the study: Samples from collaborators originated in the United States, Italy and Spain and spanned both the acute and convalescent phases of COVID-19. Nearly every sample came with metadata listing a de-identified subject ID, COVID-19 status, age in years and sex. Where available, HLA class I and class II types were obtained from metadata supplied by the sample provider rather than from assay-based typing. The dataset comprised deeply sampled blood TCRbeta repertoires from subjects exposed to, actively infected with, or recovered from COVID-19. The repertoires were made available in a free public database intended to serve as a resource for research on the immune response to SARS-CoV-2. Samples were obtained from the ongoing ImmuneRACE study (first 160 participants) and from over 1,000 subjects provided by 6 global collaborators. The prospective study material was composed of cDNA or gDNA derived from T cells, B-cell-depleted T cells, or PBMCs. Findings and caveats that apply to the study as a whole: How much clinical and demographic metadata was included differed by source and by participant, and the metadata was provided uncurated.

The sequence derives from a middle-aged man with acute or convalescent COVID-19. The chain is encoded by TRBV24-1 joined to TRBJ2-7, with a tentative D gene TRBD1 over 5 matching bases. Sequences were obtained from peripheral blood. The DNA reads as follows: TGTGCCACCAGTGTTAGGACAACCCACTCCTACGAGCAGTACGTC. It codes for CATSVRTTHSYEQYV.